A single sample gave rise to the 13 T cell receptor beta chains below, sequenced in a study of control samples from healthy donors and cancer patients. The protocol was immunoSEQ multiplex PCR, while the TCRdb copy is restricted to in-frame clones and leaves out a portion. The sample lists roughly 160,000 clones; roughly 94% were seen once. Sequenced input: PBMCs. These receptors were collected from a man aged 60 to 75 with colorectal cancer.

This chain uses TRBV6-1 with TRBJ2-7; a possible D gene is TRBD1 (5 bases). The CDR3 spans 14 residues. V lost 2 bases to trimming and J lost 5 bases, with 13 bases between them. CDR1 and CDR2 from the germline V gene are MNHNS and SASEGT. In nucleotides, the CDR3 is TGTGCCAGCAGTGAAAACGCCAGGGCCCACGAGCAGTACTTC. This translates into CASSENARAHEQYF.

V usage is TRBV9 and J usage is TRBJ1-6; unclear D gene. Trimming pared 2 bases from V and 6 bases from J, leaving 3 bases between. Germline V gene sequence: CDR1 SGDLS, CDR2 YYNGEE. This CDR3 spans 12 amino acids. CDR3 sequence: CASSVLNSPLHF. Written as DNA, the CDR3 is TGTGCCAGCAGCGTCCTTAATTCACCCCTCCACTTT. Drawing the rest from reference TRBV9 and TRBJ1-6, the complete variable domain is DSGVTQTPKHLITATGQRVTLRCSPRSGDLSVYWYQQSLDQGLQFLIQYYNGEERAKGNILERFSAQQFPDLHSELNLSSLELGDSALYFCASSVLNSPLHFGNGTRLTVT.

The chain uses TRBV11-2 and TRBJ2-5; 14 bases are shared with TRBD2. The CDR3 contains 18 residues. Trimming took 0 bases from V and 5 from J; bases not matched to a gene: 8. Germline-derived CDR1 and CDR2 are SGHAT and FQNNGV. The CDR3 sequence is CASSLDERLAGGPETQYF. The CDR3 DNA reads TGTGCCAGCAGCTTAGATGAGCGACTAGCGGGGGGGCCTGAGACCCAGTACTTC. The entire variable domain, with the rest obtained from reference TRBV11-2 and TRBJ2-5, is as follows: EAGVAQSPRYKIIEKRQSVAFWCNPISGHATLYWYQQILGQGPKLLIQFQNNGVVDDSQLPKDRFSAERLKGVDSTLKIQPAKLEDSAVYLCASSLDERLAGGPETQYFGPGTRLLVL.

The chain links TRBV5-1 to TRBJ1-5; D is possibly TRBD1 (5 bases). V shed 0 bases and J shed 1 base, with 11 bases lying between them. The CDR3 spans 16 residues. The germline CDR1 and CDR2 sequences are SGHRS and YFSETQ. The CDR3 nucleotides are TGCGCCAGCAGCTTGGATGGGGGTGTAAGCAATCAGCCCCAGCATTTT. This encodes CASSLDGGVSNQPQHF.

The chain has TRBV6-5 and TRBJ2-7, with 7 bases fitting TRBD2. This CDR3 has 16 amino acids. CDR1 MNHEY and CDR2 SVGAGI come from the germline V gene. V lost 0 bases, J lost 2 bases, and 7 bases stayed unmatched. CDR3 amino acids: CASSYSGGLVPYEQYF. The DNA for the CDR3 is TGTGCCAGCAGTTACTCGGGAGGGTTAGTCCCCTACGAGCAGTACTTC.

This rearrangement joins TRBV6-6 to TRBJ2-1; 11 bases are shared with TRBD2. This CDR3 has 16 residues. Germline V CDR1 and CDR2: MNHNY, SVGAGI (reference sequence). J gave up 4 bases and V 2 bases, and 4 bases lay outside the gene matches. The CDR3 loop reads CASSYTSSGGYNEQFF. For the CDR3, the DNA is TGTGCCAGCAGTTACACCTCTAGCGGGGGGTACAATGAGCAGTTCTTC.

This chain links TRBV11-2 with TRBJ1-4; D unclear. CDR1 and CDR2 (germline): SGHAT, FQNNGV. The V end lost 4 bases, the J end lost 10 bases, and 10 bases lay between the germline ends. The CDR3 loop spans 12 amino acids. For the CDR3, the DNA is TGTGCCAGCAGCTACACAGCGGGAAAACTGTTTTTT. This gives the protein CASSYTAGKLFF.

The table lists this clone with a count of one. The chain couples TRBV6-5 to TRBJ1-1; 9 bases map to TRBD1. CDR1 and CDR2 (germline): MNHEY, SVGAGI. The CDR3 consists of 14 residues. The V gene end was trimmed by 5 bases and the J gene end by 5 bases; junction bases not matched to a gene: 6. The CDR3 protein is CASSKQGASTEAFF. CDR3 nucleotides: TGTGCCAGCAGTAAACAGGGGGCGTCGACTGAAGCTTTCTTT.

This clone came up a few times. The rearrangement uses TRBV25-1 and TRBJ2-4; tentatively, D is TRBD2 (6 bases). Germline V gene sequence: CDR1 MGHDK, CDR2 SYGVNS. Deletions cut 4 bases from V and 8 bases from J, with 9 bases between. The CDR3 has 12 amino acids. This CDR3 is CASSGRVDIQYF. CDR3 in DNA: TGTGCCAGCAGTGGGAGGGTAGACATTCAGTACTTC.

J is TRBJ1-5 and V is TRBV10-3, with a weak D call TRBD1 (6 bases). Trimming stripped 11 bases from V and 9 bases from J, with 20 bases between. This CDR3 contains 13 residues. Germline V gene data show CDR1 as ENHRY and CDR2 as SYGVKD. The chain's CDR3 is CAGGAGGGSPQHF. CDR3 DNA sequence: TGTGCCGGGGGGGCCGGGGGCGGATCGCCCCAGCATTTT.

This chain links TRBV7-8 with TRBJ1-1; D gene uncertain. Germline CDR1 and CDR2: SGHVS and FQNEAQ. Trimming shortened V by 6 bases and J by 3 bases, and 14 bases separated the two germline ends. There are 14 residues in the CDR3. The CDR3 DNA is TGTGCCAGCAGTCTGGGCCCCGCGGACACTGAAGCTTTCTTT. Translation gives CASSLGPADTEAFF. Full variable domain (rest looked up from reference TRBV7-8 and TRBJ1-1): GAGVSQSPRYKVAKRGQDVALRCDPISGHVSLFWYQQALGQGPEFLTYFQNEAQLDKSGLPSDRFFAERPEGSVSTLKIQRTQQEDSAVYLCASSLGPADTEAFFGQGTRLTVV.

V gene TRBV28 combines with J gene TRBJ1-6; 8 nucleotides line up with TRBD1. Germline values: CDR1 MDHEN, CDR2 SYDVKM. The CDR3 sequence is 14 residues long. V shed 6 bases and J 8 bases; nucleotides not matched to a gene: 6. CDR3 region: CASSPDRGYSPLHF. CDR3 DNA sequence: TGTGCCAGCAGCCCCGACAGGGGTTATTCACCCCTCCACTTT.

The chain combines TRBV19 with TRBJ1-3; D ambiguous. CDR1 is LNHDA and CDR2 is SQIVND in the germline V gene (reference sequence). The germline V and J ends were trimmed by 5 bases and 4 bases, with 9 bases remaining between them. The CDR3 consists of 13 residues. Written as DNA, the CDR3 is TGTGCCAGTAGTGTGGAACTCGGAAACACCATATATTTT. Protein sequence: CASSVELGNTIYF.